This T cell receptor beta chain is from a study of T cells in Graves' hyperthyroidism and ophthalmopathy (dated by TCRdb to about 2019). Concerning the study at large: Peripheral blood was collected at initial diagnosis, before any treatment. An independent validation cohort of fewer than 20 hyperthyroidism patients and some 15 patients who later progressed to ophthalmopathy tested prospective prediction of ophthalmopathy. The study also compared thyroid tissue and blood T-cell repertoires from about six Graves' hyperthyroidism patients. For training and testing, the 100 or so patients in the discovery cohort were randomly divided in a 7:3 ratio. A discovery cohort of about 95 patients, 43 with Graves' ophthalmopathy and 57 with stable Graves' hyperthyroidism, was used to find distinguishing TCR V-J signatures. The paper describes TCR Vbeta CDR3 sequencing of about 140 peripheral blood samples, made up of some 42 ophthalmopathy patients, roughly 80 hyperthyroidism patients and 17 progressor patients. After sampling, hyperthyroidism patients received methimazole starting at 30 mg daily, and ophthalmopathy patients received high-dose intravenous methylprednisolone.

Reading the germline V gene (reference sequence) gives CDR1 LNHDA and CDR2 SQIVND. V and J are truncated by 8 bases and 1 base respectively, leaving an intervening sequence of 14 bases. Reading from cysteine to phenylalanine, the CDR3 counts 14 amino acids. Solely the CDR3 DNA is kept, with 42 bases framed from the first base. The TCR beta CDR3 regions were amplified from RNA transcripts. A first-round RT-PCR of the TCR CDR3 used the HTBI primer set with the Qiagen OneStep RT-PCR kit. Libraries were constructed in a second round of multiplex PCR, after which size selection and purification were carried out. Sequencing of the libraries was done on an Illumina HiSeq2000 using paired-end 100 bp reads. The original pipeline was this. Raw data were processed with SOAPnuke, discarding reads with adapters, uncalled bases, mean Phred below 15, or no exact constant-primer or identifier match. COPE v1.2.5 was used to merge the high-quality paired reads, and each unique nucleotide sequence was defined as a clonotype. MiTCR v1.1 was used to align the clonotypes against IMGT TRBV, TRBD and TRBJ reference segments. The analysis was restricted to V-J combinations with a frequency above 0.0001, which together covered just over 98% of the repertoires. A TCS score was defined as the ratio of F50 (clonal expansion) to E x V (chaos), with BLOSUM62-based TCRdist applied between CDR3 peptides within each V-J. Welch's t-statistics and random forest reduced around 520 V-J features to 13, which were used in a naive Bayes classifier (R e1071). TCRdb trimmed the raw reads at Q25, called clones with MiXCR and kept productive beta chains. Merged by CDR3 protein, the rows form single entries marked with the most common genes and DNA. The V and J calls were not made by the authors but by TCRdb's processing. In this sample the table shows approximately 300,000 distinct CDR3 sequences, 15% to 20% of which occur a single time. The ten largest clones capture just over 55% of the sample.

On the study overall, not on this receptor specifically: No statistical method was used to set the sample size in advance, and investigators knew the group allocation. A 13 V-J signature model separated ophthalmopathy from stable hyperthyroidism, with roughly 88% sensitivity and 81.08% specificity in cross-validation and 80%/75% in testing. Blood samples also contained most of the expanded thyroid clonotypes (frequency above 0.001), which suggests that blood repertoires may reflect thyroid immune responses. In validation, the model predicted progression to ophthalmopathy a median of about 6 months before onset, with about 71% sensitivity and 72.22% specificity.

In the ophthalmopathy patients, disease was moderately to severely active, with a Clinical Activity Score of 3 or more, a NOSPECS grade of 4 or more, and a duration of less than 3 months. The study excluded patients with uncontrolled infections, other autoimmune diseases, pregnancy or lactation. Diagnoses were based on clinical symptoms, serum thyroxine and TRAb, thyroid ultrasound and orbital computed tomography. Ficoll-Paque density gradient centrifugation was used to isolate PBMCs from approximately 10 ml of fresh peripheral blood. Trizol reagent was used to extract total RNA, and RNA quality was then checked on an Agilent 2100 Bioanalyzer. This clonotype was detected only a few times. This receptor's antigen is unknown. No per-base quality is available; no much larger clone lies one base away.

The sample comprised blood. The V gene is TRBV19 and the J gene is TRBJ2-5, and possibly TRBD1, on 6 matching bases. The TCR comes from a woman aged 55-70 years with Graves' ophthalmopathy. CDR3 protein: CASSRTALQETQYF. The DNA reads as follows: TGTGCCAGTTCGAGGACAGCCCTCCAAGAGACCCAGTACTTC.